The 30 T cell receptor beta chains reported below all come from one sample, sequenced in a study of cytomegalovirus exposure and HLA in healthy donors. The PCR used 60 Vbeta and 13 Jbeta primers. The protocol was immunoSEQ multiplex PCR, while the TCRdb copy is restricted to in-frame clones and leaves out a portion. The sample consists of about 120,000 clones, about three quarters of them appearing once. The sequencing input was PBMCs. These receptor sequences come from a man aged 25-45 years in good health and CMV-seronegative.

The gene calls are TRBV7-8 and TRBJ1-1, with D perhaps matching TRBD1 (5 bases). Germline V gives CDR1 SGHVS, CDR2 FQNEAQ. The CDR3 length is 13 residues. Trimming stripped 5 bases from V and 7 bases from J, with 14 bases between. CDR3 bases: TGTGCCAGCAGCAGCAGTGGGGGGGGTGAAGCTTTCTTT. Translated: CASSSSGGGEAFF.

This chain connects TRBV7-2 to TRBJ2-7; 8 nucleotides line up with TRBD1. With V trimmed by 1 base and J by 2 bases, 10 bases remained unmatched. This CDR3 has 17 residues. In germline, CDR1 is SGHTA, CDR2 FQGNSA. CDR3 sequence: CASSLVERTGLPYEQYF. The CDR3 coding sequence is TGTGCCAGCAGCTTAGTGGAGAGGACAGGGTTACCCTACGAGCAGTACTTC.

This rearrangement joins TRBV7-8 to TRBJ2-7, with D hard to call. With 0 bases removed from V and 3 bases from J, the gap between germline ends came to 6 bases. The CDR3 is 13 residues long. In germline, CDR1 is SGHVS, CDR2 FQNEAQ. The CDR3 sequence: CASSLAIGYEQYF. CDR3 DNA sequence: TGTGCCAGCAGCTTAGCGATCGGCTACGAGCAGTACTTC.

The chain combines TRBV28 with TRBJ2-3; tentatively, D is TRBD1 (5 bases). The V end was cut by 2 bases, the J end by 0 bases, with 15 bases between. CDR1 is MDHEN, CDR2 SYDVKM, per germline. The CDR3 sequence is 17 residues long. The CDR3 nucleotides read TGTGCCAGCAGTTTAGTCTACAGGTCCTCTAGCACAGATACGCAGTATTTT. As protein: CASSLVYRSSSTDTQYF.

CDR3 sequence (DNA): TGTGCCAGCAGTCGAGGACCGGAGGGGGGCTACACCTTC. Translated, it gives CASSRGPEGGYTF. The chain recombines TRBV6-1 with TRBJ1-2, with TRBD1 as a possible D gene (5 bases). This CDR3 region has 13 residues. V lost 5 bases and J 8 bases, leaving 15 bases between the germline ends. The germline V gene encodes CDR1 MNHNS and CDR2 SASEGT.

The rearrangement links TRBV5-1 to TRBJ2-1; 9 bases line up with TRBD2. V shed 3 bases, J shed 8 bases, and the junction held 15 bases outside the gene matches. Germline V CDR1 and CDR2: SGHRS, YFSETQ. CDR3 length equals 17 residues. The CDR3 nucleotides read TGCGCCAGCAGCTATCTATTGGGCGGGGGGGCCAGGGATGAGCAGTTCTTC. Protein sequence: CASSYLLGGGARDEQFF.

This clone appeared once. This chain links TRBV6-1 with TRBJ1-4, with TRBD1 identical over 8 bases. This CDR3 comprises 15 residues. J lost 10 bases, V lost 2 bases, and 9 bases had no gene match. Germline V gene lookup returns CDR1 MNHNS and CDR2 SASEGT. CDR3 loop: CASSELSGGAGKLFF. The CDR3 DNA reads TGTGCCAGCAGTGAACTATCAGGGGGCGCCGGAAAACTGTTTTTT.

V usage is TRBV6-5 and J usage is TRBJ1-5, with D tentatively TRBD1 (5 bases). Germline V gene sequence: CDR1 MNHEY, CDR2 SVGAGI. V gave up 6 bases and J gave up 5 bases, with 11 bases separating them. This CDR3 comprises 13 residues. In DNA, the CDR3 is TGTGCCAGCAGAGCTGACAGAGATCAGCCCCAGCATTTT. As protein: CASRADRDQPQHF.

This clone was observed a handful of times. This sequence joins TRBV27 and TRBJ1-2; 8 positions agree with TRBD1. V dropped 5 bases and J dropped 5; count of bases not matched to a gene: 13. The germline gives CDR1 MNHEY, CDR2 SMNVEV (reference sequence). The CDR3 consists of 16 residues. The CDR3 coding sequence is TGTGCCAGCAGTATTAGATTCGGACAGGGAAGGTATGGCTACACCTTC. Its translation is CASSIRFGQGRYGYTF.

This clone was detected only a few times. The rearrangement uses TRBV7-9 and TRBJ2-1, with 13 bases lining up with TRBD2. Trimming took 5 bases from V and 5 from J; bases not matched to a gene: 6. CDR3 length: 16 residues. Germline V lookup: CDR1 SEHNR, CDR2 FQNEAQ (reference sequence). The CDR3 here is CASSRRTSGGHNEQFF. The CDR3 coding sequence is TGTGCCAGCAGCCGACGGACTAGCGGGGGCCACAATGAGCAGTTCTTC.

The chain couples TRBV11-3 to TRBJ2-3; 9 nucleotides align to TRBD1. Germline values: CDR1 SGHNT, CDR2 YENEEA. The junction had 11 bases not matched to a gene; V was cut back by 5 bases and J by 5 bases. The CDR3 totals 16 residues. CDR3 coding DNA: TGTGCCAGCAGCCAATCCGGGACAGGGATACAAGATACGCAGTATTTT. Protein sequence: CASSQSGTGIQDTQYF.

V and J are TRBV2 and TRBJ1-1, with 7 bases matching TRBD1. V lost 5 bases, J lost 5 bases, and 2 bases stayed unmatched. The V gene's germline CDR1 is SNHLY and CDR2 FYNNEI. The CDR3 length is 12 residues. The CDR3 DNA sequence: TGTGCCAGCAGTAGACAGGGAACTGAAGCTTTCTTT. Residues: CASSRQGTEAFF.

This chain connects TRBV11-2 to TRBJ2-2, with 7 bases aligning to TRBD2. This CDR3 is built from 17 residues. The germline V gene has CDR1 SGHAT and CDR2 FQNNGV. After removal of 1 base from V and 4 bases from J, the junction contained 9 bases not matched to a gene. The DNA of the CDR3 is TGTGCCAGCAGCTTAGTAGCGGGCAACTACCTCACCGGGGAGCTGTTTTTT. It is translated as CASSLVAGNYLTGELFF.

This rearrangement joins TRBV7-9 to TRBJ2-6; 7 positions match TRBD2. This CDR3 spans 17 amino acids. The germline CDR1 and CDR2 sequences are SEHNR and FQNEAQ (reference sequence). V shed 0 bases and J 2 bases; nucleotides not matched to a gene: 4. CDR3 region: CASSLATGGTGANVLTF. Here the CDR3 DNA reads TGTGCCAGCAGCTTAGCGACCGGGGGGACTGGGGCCAACGTCCTGACTTTC.

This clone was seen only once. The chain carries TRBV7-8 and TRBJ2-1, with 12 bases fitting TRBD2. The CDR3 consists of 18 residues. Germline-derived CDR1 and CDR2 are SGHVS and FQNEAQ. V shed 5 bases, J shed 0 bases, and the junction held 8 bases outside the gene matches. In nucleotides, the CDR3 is TGTGCCAGCAGCCATGGACTAGCGGGGACCCTCTCCTACAATGAGCAGTTCTTC. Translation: CASSHGLAGTLSYNEQFF.

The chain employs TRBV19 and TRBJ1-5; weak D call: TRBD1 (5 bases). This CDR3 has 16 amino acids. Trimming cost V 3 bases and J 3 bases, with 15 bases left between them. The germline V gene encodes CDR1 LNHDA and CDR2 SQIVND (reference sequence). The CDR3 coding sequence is TGTGCCAGTAGTATTCTAGGGGTGTACGACAATCAGCCCCAGCATTTT. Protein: CASSILGVYDNQPQHF. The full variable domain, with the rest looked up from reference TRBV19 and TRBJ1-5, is DGGITQSPKYLFRKEGQNVTLSCEQNLNHDAMYWYRQDPGQGLRLIYYSQIVNDFQKGDIAEGYSVSREKKESFPLTVTSAQKNPTAFYLCASSILGVYDNQPQHFGDGTRLSIL.

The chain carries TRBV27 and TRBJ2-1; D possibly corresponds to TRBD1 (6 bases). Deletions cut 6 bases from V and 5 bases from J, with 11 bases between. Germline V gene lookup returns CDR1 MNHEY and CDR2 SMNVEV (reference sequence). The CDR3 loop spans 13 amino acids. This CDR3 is CASSWDTDNEQFF. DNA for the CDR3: TGTGCCAGCAGCTGGGACACTGACAATGAGCAGTTCTTC.

In DNA form, the CDR3 reads TGTGCCAGCAGTGATACAGGGAGCCTTCGGAATGAGCAGTTCTTC. Its translation is CASSDTGSLRNEQFF. The rearrangement uses TRBV27 and TRBJ2-1, with D tentatively TRBD1 (6 bases). The CDR3 covers 15 residues. The V end was cut by 5 bases, the J end by 7 bases, with 18 bases between. Germline V gene data show CDR1 as MNHEY and CDR2 as SMNVEV (reference sequence).

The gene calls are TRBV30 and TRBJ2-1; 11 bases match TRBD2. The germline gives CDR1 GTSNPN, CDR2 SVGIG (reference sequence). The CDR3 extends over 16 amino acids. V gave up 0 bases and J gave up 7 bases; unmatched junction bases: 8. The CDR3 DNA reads TGTGCCTGGAGTGTACTTAGCGGGGGGGCCAGGAATGAGCAGTTCTTC. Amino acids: CAWSVLSGGARNEQFF.

The CDR3 sequence is CASSRTSGGYNEQFF. In DNA, the CDR3 is TGTGCCAGCAGCAGGACTAGCGGGGGTTACAATGAGCAGTTCTTC. The genes are TRBV6-1 and TRBJ2-1, with 13 positions matching TRBD2. The CDR3 runs to 15 residues. The germline V gene has CDR1 MNHNS and CDR2 SASEGT. V lost 6 bases and J lost 4; bases outside the gene matches: 3.

The CDR3 DNA is TGTGCCAGCAGCGCCGGACAGGAGAGCTCCTATAATTCACCCCTCCACTTT. Translating gives CASSAGQESSYNSPLHF. The chain combines TRBV7-2 with TRBJ1-6; 7 nucleotides match TRBD1. Germline trimming cut 5 bases from V and 0 bases from J; bases unmatched to any gene: 7. Germline values: CDR1 SGHTA, CDR2 FQGNSA. This CDR3 is built from 17 residues.

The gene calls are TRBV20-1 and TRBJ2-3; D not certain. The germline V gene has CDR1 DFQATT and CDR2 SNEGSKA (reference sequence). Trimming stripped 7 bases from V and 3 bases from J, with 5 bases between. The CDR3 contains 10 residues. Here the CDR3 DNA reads TGCAGTGTGGAGACAGATACGCAGTATTTT. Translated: CSVETDTQYF.

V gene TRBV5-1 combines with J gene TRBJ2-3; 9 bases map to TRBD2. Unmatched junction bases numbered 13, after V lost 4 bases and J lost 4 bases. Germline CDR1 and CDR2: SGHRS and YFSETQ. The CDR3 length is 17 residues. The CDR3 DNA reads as TGCGCCAGCAGCCCATGGCGGCGGGGGGGCCTCCCAGATACGCAGTATTTT. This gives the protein CASSPWRRGGLPDTQYF.

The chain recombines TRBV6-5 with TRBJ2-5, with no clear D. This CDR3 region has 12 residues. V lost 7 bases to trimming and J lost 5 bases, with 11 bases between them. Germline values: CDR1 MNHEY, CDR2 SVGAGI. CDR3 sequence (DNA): TGTGCCAGCAAGAGCCTCTACGAGACCCAGTACTTC. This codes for CASKSLYETQYF.

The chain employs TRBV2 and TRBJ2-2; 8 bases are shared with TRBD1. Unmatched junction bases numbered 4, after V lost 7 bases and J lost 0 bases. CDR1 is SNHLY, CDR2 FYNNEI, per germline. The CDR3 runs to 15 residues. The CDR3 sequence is CASNEDRANTGELFF. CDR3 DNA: TGTGCCAGCAACGAGGACAGGGCGAACACCGGGGAGCTGTTTTTT.

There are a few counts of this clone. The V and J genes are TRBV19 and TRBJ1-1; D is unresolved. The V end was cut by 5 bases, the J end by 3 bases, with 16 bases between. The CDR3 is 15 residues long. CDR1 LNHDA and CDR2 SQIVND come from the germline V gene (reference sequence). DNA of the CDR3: TGTGCCAGTAGTCCGGAGTCGGGGTATGACACTGAAGCTTTCTTT. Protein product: CASSPESGYDTEAFF.

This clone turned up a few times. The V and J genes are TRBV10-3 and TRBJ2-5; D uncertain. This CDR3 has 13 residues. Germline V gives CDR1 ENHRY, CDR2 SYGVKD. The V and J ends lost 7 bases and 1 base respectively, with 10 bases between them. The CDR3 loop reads CAIKAQTQETQYF. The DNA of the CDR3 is TGTGCCATCAAAGCACAGACCCAAGAGACCCAGTACTTC.

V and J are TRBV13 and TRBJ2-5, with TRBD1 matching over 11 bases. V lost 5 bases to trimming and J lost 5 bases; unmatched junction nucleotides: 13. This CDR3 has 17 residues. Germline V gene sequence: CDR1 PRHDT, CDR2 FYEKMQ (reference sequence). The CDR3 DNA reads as TGTGCCAGCAGCCCAGGGGTTCGGACAGGGGGCAGGGAGACCCAGTACTTC. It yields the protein CASSPGVRTGGRETQYF.

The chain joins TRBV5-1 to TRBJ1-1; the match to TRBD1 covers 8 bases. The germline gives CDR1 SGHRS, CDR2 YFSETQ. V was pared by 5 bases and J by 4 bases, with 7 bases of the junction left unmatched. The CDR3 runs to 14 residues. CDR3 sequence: CASSSSGGLTEAFF. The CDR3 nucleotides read TGCGCCAGCAGTAGTTCAGGGGGCCTCACTGAAGCTTTCTTT.

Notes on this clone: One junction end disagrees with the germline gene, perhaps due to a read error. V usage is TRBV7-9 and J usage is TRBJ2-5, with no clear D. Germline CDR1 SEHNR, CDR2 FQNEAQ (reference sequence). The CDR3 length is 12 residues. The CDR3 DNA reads TGTTCCAGCAGCCCCCCACTAGAGACCCAGTACTTC. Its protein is CSSSPPLETQYF.